This entry concerns a single T cell receptor (beta chain). In the original processing: Amplification from reference gene primers served as the basis for estimated nucleated cell counts. TCRdb's copy holds only in-frame clones and misses some; the assay was immunoSEQ multiplex PCR. D and trimming come from the DNA, and the V and J calls and clone size come from that table. The profile shows over 85,000 clones, just over 85% of them singletons. The data derive from a study of blood T cell repertoires in COVID-19. Overall study: Sources were T cells, B-cell-depleted T cells, or PBMCs; the material itself was cDNA or gDNA.

Germline V gene data show CDR1 as SGHNT and CDR2 as YYREEE (reference sequence). Trimming took off 3 bases at V and 7 bases at J, with 13 bases between the two ends. The CDR3 has 13 residues. This TCR was sampled from a woman aged 65 to 85 with acute or convalescent COVID-19. The sequenced sample was peripheral blood. The chain links TRBV5-4 to TRBJ1-1, with D hard to call. CDR3 bases: TGTGCCAGCAGCTCCGGCCGGGGTCGTGAAGCTTTCTTT. It codes for CASSSGRGREAFF.